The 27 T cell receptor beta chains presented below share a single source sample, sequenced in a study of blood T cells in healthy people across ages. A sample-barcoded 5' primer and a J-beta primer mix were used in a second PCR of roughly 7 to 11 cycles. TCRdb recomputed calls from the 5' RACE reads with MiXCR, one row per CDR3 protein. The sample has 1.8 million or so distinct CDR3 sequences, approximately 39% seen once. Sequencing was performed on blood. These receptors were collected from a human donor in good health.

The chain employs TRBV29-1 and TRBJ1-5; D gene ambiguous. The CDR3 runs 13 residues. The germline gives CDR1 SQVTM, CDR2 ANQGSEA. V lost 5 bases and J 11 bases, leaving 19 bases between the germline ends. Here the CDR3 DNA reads TGCAGCGTTAGGACGGGGTACGGGCAGGCCCAGCATTTT. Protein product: CSVRTGYGQAQHF. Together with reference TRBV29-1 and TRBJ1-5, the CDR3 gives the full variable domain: SAVISQKPSRDICQRGTSLTIQCQVDSQVTMMFWYRQQPGQSLTLIATANQGSEATYESGFVIDKFPISRPNLTFSTLTVSNMSPEDSSIYLCSVRTGYGQAQHFGDGTRLSIL.

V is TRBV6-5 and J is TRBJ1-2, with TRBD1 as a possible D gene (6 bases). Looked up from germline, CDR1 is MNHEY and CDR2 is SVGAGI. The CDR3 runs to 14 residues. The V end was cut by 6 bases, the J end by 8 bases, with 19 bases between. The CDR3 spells CASRYRAGNGGYTF. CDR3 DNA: TGTGCCAGCAGGTACAGGGCAGGGAATGGAGGCTACACCTTC.

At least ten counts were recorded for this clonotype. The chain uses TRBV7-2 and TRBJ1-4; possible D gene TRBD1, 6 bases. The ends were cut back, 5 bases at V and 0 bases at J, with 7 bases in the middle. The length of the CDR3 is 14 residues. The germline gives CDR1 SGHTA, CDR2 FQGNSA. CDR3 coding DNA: TGTGCCAGCAGCCGACAGGCAACTAATGAAAAACTGTTTTTT. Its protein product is CASSRQATNEKLFF.

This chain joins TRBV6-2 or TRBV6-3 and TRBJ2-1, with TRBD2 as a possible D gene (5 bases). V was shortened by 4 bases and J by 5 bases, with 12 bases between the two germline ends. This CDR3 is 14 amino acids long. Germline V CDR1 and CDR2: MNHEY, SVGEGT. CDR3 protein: CASSSLGLHNEQFF. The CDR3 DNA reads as TGTGCCAGCAGTTCACTCGGACTCCACAATGAGCAGTTCTTC.

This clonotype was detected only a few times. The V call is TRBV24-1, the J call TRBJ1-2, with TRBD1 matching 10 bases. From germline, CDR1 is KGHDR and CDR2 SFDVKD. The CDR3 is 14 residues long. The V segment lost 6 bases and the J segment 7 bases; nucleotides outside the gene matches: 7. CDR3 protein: CATSPGTGEIGYTF. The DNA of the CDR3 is TGTGCCACCAGTCCCGGGACAGGGGAGATTGGCTACACCTTC.

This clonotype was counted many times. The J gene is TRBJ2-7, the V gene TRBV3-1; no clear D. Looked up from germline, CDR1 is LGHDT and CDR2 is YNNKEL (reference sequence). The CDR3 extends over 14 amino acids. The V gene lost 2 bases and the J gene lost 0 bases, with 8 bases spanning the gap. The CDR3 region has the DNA TGTGCCAGCAGCCAACAACGAGCCTCCTACGAGCAGTACTTC. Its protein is CASSQQRASYEQYF.

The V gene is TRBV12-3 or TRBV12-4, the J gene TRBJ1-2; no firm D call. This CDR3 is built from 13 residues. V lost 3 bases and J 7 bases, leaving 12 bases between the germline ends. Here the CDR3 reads CASSFKVFAGYTF. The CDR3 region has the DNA TGTGCCAGCAGTTTTAAGGTCTTCGCTGGCTACACCTTC.

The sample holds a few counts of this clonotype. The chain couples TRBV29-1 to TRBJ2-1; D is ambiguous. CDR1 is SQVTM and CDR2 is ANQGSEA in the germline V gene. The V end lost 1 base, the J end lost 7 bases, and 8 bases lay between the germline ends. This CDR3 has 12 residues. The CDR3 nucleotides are TGCAGCGTTGAAGTTCTGGGTAATGAGCAGTTCTTC. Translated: CSVEVLGNEQFF.

The CDR3 DNA follows: TGTGCCAGCAGTAACGACAGGGCCGAAGATACGCAGTATTTT. This encodes CASSNDRAEDTQYF. The genes are TRBV28 and TRBJ2-3; 7 bases match TRBD1. This CDR3 contains 14 residues. Germline V gives CDR1 MDHEN, CDR2 SYDVKM. With 5 bases clipped from V and 5 bases from J, the junction kept 7 bases outside the gene matches.

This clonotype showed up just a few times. In DNA, the CDR3 is TGTGCCAGCAGTCAGGACAGGGTCCACGAGCAGTACTTC. Translating gives CASSQDRVHEQYF. The chain is built from TRBV6-2 or TRBV6-3 and TRBJ2-5; 8 bases align to TRBD1. The J call is uncertain, as TRBJ2-7 better fits the DNA end. CDR1 is MNHEY and CDR2 is SVGEGT in the germline V gene. This CDR3 spans 13 amino acids.

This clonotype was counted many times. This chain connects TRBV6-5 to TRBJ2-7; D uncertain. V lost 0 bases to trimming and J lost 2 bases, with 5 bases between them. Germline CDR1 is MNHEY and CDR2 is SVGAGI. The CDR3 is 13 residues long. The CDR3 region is CASSYSSPYEQYF. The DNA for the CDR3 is TGTGCCAGCAGTTACTCTTCCCCCTACGAGCAGTACTTC.

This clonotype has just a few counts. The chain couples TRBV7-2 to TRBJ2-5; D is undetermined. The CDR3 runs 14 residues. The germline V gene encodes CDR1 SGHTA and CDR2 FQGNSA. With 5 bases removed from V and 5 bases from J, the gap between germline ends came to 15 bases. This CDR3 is CASSPRPAWETQYF. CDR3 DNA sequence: TGTGCCAGCAGCCCACGGCCCGCTTGGGAGACCCAGTACTTC.

The CDR3 sequence is CASSPDPTYEQYF. CDR3 DNA sequence: TGTGCCAGCTCGCCCGACCCCACCTACGAGCAGTACTTC. This chain links TRBV18 with TRBJ2-7, with D unresolved. Per germline, CDR1 KGHSH and CDR2 LQKENI. Trimming left V 6 bases short and J 2 bases short, with 11 bases between. The CDR3 loop spans 13 amino acids. The full variable domain, in which reference TRBV18 and TRBJ2-7 provide the parts outside the CDR3, is NAGVMQNPRHLVRRRGQEARLRCSPMKGHSHVYWYRQLPEEGLKFMVYLQKENIIDESGMPKERFSAEFPKEGPSILRIQQVVRGDSAAYFCASSPDPTYEQYFGPGTRLTVT.

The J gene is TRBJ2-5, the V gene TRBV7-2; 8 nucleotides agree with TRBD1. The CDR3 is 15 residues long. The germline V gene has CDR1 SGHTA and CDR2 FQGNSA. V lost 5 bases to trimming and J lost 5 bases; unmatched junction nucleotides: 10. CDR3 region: CASSTRQGISETQYF. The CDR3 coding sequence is TGTGCCAGCAGCACTCGACAGGGGATTTCTGAGACCCAGTACTTC.

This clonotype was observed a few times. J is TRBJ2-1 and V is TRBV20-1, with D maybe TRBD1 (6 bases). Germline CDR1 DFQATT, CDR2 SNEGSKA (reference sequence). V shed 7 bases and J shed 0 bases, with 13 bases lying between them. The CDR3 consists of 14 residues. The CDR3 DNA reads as TGCAGTGTTCTACAGGGATCCTCCTACAATGAGCAGTTCTTC. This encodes CSVLQGSSYNEQFF.

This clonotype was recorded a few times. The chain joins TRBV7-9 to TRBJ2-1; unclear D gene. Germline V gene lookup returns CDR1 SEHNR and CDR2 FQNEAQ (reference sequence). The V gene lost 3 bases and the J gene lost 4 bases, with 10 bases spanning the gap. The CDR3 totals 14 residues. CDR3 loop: CASSFSSQYNEQFF. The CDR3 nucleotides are TGTGCCAGCAGCTTCTCGTCGCAGTACAATGAGCAGTTCTTC. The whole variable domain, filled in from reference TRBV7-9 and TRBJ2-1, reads DTGVSQNPRHKITKRGQNVTFRCDPISEHNRLYWYRQTLGQGPEFLTYFQNEAQLEKSRLLSDRFSAERPKGSFSTLEIQRTEQGDSAMYLCASSFSSQYNEQFFGPGTRLTVL.

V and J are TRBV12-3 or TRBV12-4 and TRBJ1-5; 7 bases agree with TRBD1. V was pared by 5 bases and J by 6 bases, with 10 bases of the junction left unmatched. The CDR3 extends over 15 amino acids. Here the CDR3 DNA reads TGTGCCAGCAGTCCGACAGGGAGGATAGGTCAGCCCCAGCATTTT. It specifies CASSPTGRIGQPQHF.

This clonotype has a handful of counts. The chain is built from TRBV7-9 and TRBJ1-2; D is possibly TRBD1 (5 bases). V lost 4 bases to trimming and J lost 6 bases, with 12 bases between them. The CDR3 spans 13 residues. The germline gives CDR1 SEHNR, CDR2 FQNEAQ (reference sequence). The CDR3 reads CASSWDALDGYTF. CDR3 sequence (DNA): TGTGCCAGCAGCTGGGACGCCCTGGATGGCTACACCTTC.

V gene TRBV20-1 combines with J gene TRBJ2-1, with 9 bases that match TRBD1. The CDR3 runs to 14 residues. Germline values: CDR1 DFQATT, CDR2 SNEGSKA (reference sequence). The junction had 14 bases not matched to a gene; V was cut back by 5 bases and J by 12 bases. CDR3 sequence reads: CSAGDRAFSSGQFF. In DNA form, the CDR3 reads TGCAGTGCTGGGGACAGGGCCTTCTCAAGTGGGCAGTTCTTC.

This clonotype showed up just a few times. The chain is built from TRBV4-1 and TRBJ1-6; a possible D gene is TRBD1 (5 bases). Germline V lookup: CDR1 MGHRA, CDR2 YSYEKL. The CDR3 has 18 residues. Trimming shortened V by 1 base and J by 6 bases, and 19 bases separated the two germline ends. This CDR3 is CASSQVILGAQGNSPLHF. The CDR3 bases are TGCGCCAGCAGCCAAGTGATTTTAGGGGCGCAGGGTAATTCACCCCTCCACTTT.

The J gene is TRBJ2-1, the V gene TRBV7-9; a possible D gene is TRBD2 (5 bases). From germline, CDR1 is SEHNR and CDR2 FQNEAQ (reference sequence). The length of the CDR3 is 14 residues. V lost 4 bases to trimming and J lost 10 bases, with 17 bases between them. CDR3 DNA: TGTGCCAGCAGCTCGGGATTCCGGACCGTGGAGCAGTTCTTC. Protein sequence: CASSSGFRTVEQFF.

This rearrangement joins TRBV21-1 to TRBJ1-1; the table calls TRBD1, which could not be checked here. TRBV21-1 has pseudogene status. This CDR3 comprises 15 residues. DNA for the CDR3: TGTGCCAGCTTCAAAGGAGCAGGGGGCGGAGGTGAAGCTTTCTTT. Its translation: CASFKGAGGGGEAFF.

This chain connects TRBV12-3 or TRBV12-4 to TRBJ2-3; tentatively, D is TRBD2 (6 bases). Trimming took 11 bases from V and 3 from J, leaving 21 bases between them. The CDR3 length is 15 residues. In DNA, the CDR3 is TGTGCCCTCATCCACCCGGGGGAGTCGACAGATACGCAGTATTTT. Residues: CALIHPGESTDTQYF.

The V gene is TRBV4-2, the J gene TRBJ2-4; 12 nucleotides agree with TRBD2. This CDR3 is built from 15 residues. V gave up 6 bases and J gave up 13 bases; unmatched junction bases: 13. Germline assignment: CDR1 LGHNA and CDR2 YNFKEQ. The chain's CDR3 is CASRETSGGDWEQYF. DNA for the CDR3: TGTGCCAGCAGGGAGACTAGCGGGGGTGATTGGGAGCAGTACTTC.

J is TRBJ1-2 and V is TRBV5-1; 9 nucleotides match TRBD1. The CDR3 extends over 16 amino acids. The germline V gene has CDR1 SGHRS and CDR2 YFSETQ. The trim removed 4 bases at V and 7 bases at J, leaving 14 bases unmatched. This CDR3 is CASSLGQGVALGGYTF. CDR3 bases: TGCGCCAGCAGCCTGGGACAGGGTGTTGCCCTTGGTGGCTACACCTTC.

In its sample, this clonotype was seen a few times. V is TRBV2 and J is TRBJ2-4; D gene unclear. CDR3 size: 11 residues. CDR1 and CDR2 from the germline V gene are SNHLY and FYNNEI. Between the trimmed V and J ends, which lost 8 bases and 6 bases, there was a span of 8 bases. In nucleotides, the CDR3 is TGTGCCAGCGCTTTAGGAAACATTCAGTACTTC. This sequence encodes CASALGNIQYF. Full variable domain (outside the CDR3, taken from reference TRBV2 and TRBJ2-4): EPEVTQTPSHQVTQMGQEVILRCVPISNHLYFYWYRQILGQKVEFLVSFYNNEISEKSEIFDDQFSVERPDGSNFTLKIRSTKLEDSAMYFCASALGNIQYFGAGTRLSVL.

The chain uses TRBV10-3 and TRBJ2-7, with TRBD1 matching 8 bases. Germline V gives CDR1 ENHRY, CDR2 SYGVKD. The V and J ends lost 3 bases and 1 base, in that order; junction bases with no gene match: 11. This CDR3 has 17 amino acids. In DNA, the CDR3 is TGTGCCATCAGTGATAGGCAGGGGGCGGTTTCGTCCTACGAGCAGTACTTC. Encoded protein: CAISDRQGAVSSYEQYF.